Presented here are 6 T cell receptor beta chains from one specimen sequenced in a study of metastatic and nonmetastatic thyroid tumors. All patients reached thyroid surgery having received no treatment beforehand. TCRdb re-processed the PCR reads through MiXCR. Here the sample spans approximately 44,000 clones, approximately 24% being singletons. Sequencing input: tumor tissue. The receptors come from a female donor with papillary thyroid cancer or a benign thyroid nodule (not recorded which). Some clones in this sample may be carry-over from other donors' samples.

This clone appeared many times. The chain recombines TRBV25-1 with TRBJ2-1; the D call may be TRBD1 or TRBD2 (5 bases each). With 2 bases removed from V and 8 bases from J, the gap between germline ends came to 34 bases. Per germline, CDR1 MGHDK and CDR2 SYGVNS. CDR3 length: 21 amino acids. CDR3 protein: CASSERRRDQSPRGSFHEQFF. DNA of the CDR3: TGTGCCAGCAGTGAACGCCGGAGAGACCAATCTCCCCGGGGCAGTTTCCATGAGCAGTTCTTC. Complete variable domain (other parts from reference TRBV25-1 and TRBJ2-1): EADIYQTPRYLVIGTGKKITLECSQTMGHDKMYWYQQDPGMELHLIHYSYGVNSTEKGDLSSESTVSRIRTEHFPLTLESARPSHTSQYLCASSERRRDQSPRGSFHEQFFGPGTRLTVL.

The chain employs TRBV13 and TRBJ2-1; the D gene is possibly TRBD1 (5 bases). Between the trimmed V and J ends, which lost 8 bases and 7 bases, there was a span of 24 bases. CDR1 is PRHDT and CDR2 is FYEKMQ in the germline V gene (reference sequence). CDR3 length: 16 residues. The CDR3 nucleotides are TGTGCCAGCGGATCCATCACACTGCGTGGGGCGAATGAGCAGTTCTTC. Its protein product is CASGSITLRGANEQFF. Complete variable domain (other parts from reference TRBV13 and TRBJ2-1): AAGVIQSPRHLIKEKRETATLKCYPIPRHDTVYWYQQGPGQDPQFLISFYEKMQSDKGSIPDRFSAQQFSDYHSELNMSSLELGDSALYFCASGSITLRGANEQFFGPGTRLTVL.

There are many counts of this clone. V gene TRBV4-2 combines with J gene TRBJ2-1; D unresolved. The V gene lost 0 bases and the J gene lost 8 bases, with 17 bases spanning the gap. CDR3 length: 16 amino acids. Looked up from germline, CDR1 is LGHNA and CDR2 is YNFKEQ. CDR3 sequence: CASSQDQVASGYEQFF. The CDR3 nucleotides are TGTGCCAGCAGCCAAGATCAGGTAGCCTCCGGGTATGAGCAGTTCTTC.

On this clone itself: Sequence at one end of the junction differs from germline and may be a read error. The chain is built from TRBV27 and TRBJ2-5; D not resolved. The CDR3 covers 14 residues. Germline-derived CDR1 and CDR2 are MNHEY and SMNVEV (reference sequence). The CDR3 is CAISLSRMVETQYF. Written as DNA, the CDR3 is TGTGCCATCAGTTTATCTCGCATGGTGGAGACCCAGTACTTC.

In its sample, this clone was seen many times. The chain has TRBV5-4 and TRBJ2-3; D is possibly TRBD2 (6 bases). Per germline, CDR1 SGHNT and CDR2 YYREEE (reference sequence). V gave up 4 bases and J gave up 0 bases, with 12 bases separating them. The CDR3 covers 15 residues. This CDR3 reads CASSARELSTDTQYF. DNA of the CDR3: TGTGCCAGCAGCGCCCGGGAGCTTAGCACAGATACGCAGTATTTT.

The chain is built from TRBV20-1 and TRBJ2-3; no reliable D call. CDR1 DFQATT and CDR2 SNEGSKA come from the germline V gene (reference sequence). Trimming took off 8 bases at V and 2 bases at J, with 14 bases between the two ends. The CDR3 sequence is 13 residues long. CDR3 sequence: CSFTLVNTDTQYF. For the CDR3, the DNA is TGCAGTTTTACCCTAGTAAACACAGATACGCAGTATTTT.